This record looks at one T cell receptor (beta chain) sequence and its context. The antigen is undetermined. This sample stems from a study of CD8+CD57+ T cells in acquired aplastic anemia. Looking at the study overall: DNA recovered from sorted CD4+ and CD8+ cells had a mean of about 3.5 ug.

The template used for profiling TCR beta VDJ and CDR3 was genomic DNA. MiXCR, applied by TCRdb to the reads, yields one record per CDR3 protein. The repertoire consists of 150,000 or so distinct CDR3 sequences, with just over 50% occurring once and the leading ten covering about 12%. Patients sequenced had flow cytometry evidence of CD8+CD57+ cell expansion. Sampling of blood occurred while the patients had still received no therapy. Regarding the study as a whole: Almost 30 CD8+ CDR3 sequences occurred in both the patients and the controls.

The CDR3 covers 13 residues. V lost 5 bases, J lost 9 bases, and 5 bases stayed unmatched. The germline V gene encodes CDR1 SGHKS and CDR2 YYEKEE (reference sequence). The sequence was obtained from a human donor with aplastic anemia. Sample: sorted CD4+, CD8+, or CD8+CD57+ T cells (not recorded which) from PBMCs. The J gene is TRBJ1-6, the V gene TRBV5-5, with 7 bases fitting TRBD1. The chain's CDR3 is CASRRDRVSPLHF. The CDR3 region has the DNA TGTGCCAGCAGACGCGACAGGGTTTCACCCCTCCACTTT. The full variable domain, its missing parts supplied by reference TRBV5-5 and TRBJ1-6, is DAGVTQSPTHLIKTRGQQVTLRCSPISGHKSVSWYQQVLGQGPQFIFQYYEKEERGRGNFPDRFSARQFPNYSSELNVNALLLGDSALYLCASRRDRVSPLHFGNGTRLTVT.